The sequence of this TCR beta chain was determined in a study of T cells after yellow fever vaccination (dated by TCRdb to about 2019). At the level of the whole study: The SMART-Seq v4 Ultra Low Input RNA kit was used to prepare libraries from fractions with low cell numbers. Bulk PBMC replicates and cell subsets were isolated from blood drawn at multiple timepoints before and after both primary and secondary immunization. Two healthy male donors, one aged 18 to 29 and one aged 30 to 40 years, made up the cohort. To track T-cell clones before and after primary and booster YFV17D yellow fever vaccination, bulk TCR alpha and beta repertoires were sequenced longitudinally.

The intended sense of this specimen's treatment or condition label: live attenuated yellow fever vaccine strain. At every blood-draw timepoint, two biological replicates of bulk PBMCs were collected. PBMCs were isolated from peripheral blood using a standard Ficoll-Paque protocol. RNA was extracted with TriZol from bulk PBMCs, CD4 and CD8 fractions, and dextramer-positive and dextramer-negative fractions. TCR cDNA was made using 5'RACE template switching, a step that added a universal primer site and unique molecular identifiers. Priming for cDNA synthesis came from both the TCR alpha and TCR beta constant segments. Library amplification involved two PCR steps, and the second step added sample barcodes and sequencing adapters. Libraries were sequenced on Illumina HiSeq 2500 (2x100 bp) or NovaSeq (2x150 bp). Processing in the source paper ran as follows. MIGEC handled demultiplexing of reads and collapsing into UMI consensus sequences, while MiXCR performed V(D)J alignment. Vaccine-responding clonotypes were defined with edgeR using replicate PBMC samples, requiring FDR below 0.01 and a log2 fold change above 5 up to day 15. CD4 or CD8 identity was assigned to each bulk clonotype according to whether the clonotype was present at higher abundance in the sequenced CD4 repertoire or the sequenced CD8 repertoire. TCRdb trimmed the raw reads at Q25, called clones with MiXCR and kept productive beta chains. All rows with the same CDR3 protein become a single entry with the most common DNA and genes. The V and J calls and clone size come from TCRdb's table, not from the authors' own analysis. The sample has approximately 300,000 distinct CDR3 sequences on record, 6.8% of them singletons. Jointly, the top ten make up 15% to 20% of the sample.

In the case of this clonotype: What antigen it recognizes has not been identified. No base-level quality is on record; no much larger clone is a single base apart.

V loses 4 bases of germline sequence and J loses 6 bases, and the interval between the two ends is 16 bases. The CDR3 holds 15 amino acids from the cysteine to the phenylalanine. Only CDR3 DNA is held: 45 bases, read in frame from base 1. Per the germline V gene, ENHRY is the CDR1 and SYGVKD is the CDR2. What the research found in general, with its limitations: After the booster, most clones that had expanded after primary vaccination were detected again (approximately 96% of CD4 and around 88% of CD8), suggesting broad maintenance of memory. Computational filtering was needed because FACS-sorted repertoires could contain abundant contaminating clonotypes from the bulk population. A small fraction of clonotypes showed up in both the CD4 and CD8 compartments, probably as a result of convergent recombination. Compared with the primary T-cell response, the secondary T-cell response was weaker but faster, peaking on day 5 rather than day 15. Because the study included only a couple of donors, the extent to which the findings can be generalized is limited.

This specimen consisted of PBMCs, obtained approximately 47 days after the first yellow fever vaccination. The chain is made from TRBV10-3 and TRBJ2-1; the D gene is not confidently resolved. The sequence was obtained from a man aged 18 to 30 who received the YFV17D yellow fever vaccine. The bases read TGTGCCATCAGTGGTACAGTCAAGGAGCCCAATGAGCAGTTCTTC. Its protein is CAISGTVKEPNEQFF.